A single sample gave rise to the 18 T cell receptor beta chains below, sequenced in a study of blood T cell repertoires in COVID-19. TCRdb keeps only in-frame clones here, not all; method: immunoSEQ multiplex PCR. The repertoire consists of 85,000 to 90,000 clones, with about 91% occurring once and the leading ten covering approximately 2.2%. Sequences were obtained from peripheral blood. The receptors were gathered from a human donor with active COVID-19. The donor label of this sample is uncertain.

This sequence joins TRBV18 and TRBJ2-3; D is ambiguous. CDR1 is KGHSH and CDR2 is LQKENI in the germline V gene. V was trimmed by 6 bases and J by 5 bases, leaving 6 bases between them. The length of the CDR3 is 11 residues. CDR3 amino acids: CASSFGDTQYF. CDR3 DNA sequence: TGTGCCAGCTCGTTCGGAGATACGCAGTATTTT.

The gene calls are TRBV3-1 (or the pseudogene TRBV3-2) and TRBJ2-2, with 14 bases identical to TRBD2. Germline lookup yields CDR1 LGHDT and CDR2 YNNKEL (reference sequence). This CDR3 spans 16 amino acids. With 4 bases clipped from V and 7 bases from J, the junction kept 5 bases outside the gene matches. CDR3 region: CASSLPTSGGDGELFF. As DNA, the CDR3 is TGTGCCAGCAGCCTACCGACTAGCGGGGGGGACGGGGAGCTGTTTTTT.

The chain couples TRBV10-3 to TRBJ2-7; 7 positions agree with TRBD1. The V and J ends lost 5 bases and 2 bases, in that order; junction bases with no gene match: 9. Germline assignment: CDR1 ENHRY and CDR2 SYGVKD. The CDR3 consists of 15 residues. CDR3 in amino acids: CAISLGRGGTYEQYF. CDR3 sequence (DNA): TGTGCCATCAGTCTCGGCAGAGGGGGCACCTACGAGCAGTACTTC.

The rearrangement joins TRBV9 to TRBJ1-1; TRBD1 matches at 7 bases. Germline values: CDR1 SGDLS, CDR2 YYNGEE. V lost 5 bases, J lost 1 base, and 8 bases stayed unmatched. The CDR3 runs to 15 residues. DNA for the CDR3: TGTGCCAGCAGGTCATACAGGGGCGGGAACACTGAAGCTTTCTTT. Translated: CASRSYRGGNTEAFF.

CDR3 in amino acids: CASSYATSGGASSTDTQYF. In DNA, the CDR3 is TGTGCCAGCAGTTATGCGACTAGCGGGGGGGCCAGTAGCACAGATACGCAGTATTTT. V gene TRBV6-2 or TRBV6-3 combines with J gene TRBJ2-3, with 14 nucleotides matching TRBD2. The germline V gene has CDR1 MNHEY and CDR2 SVGEGT. The CDR3 is 19 residues long. Germline trimming cut 3 bases from V and 0 bases from J; bases unmatched to any gene: 8.

The chain carries TRBV10-3 and TRBJ2-2, with D possibly being TRBD1 (5 bases). The CDR3 spans 14 residues. Germline-derived CDR1 and CDR2 are ENHRY and SYGVKD. V shed 3 bases and J shed 2 bases, with 7 bases lying between them. CDR3 sequence: CAISDQGNTGELFF. The CDR3 nucleotides are TGTGCCATCAGTGATCAGGGTAACACCGGGGAGCTGTTTTTT.

This clone was picked up a small number of times. The chain carries TRBV19 and TRBJ2-7; 10 bases are shared with TRBD2. Looked up from germline, CDR1 is LNHDA and CDR2 is SQIVND (reference sequence). The CDR3 length is 16 residues. After removal of 2 bases from V and 0 bases from J, the junction contained 4 bases not matched to a gene. CDR3 in amino acids: CASSIYSGGSSYEQYF. CDR3 sequence (DNA): TGTGCCAGTAGTATATATAGCGGGGGGAGCTCCTACGAGCAGTACTTC.

The gene calls are TRBV7-3 and TRBJ1-6; the D gene is possibly TRBD1 (5 bases). V was pared by 2 bases and J by 5 bases, with 10 bases between. Per the germline V gene, CDR1 is SGHTA and CDR2 is FQGTGA. This CDR3 is built from 15 residues. CDR3 nucleotide sequence: TGTGCCAGCAGCTTATGGGGGGGTGATAATTCACCCCTCCACTTT. Translated: CASSLWGGDNSPLHF.

J is TRBJ2-1 and V is TRBV19; 13 bases are shared with TRBD2. This CDR3 comprises 15 residues. The germline CDR1 and CDR2 sequences are LNHDA and SQIVND (reference sequence). The ends lost 6 bases at V and 2 bases at J; junction bases unmatched: 1. Written as DNA, the CDR3 is TGTGCCAGTAGCGGACTAGCGGGGGCCTACAATGAGCAGTTCTTC. This translates into CASSGLAGAYNEQFF.

The V call is TRBV5-4, the J call TRBJ1-3; possibly TRBD1 for D (5 bases). The CDR3 runs 16 residues. V shed 0 bases and J shed 1 base, with 11 bases lying between them. The germline V gene has CDR1 SGHNT and CDR2 YYREEE (reference sequence). CDR3: CASSLGAGLSGNTIYF. The CDR3, as DNA: TGTGCCAGCAGCTTGGGGGCAGGGCTATCTGGAAACACCATATATTTT.

This chain links TRBV5-1 with TRBJ2-5; 7 bases are shared with TRBD1. There are 14 residues in the CDR3. After removal of 3 bases from V and 5 bases from J, the junction contained 7 bases not matched to a gene. Germline values: CDR1 SGHRS, CDR2 YFSETQ. For the CDR3, the DNA is TGCGCCAGCAGCTCACAGGGGATCGAGGAGACCCAGTACTTC. Translated: CASSSQGIEETQYF.

The chain employs TRBV5-5 and TRBJ2-7; D is perhaps TRBD1 (6 bases). The germline CDR1 and CDR2 sequences are SGHKS and YYEKEE (reference sequence). The length of the CDR3 is 14 residues. Trimming cost V 4 bases and J 4 bases, with 15 bases left between them. DNA of the CDR3: TGTGCCAGCAGCAGCTACACAGGGTCTTACGAGCAGTACTTC. Encoded protein: CASSSYTGSYEQYF.

The J gene is TRBJ2-1, the V gene TRBV6-2 or TRBV6-3; 14 nucleotides line up with TRBD2. CDR1 is MNHEY, CDR2 SVGEGT, per germline. V was clipped by 5 bases and J by 0 bases; unmatched bases: 3. The CDR3 spans 17 residues. The CDR3 coding sequence is TGTGCCAGCAGTCCCGGACTAGCGGGGGGCTCCTACAATGAGCAGTTCTTC. Its translation: CASSPGLAGGSYNEQFF.

The chain combines TRBV27 with TRBJ1-5, with D tentatively TRBD1 (6 bases). V was trimmed by 5 bases and J by 5 bases, leaving 13 bases between them. The CDR3 extends over 14 amino acids. Germline loops: CDR1 MNHEY, CDR2 SMNVEV (reference sequence). Written as DNA, the CDR3 is TGTGCCAGCAGTACAGGGTGGGGTCATCAGCCCCAGCATTTT. Protein product: CASSTGWGHQPQHF.

The rearrangement uses TRBV5-1 and TRBJ2-7; possible D gene TRBD1, 6 bases. Germline-derived CDR1 and CDR2 are SGHRS and YFSETQ. V was trimmed by 0 bases and J by 6 bases, leaving 10 bases between them. This CDR3 is built from 13 residues. The CDR3 bases are TGCGCCAGCAGCTTGGGCCAGGGGCCCGAGCAGTACTTC. Encoded protein: CASSLGQGPEQYF.

The V and J genes are TRBV28 and TRBJ1-6; unclear D gene. V was trimmed by 7 bases and J by 7 bases, leaving 17 bases between them. Germline V CDR1 and CDR2: MDHEN, SYDVKM. The CDR3 is 15 amino acids. CDR3 DNA: TGTGCCAGCACCTATACTCGAATCACCAATTCACCCCTCCACTTT. Translation gives CASTYTRITNSPLHF.

On this clone itself: Germline and junction disagree at one end, which may indicate a read error. The identical CDR3 is also encoded by other nucleotide sequences in the sample. The J gene is TRBJ1-2, the V gene TRBV20-1; D uncertain. The CDR3 consists of 13 residues. Germline values: CDR1 DFQATT, CDR2 SNEGSKA (reference sequence). Here the CDR3 DNA reads TGCAGCGCTAGTAATGGGCCTGACTATGGCTACACCTTC. It encodes CSASNGPDYGYTF.

The chain uses TRBV7-2 and TRBJ2-1; unclear D gene. V lost 5 bases and J lost 0, with 8 bases in between. Per the germline V gene, CDR1 is SGHTA and CDR2 is FQGNSA. The CDR3 covers 14 residues. CDR3 DNA: TGTGCCAGCAGCCTCCCGTCCTCCTACAATGAGCAGTTCTTC. Translated: CASSLPSSYNEQFF.